The clone carrying this TCR beta chain has more than one count but fewer than ten. The sample is drawn from a study of Graves' ophthalmopathy and Graves' hyperthyroidism. The study amplified TCR beta CDR3 regions using RNA transcripts. The library came from an HTBI-primed first-round RT-PCR and a second-round multiplex PCR. In TCRdb, the multiplex PCR reads were re-called with MiXCR into one record per CDR3 protein. The table records hundreds of thousands of distinct CDR3 sequences, about 44% of them present only once. Ophthalmopathy in the donors was of moderate-to-severe activity, with CAS ≥3, NOSPECS ≥4 and duration under 3 months. What supplied the PBMCs was about 9.8 ml of fresh peripheral blood. The receptor was derived from an adult man with Graves' ophthalmopathy. The sample comprised peripheral blood.

Written as DNA, the CDR3 is TGTGCCAGCAGCTTAATCGGGACAGGCACCAGAAATGAAAAACTGTTTTTT. Translation gives CASSLIGTGTRNEKLFF. The chain links TRBV7-3 to TRBJ1-4; 8 bases are a match to TRBD1. Germline CDR1 and CDR2: SGHTA and FQGTGA. With V trimmed by 1 base and J by 5 bases, 9 bases remained unmatched. The CDR3 is 17 amino acids.